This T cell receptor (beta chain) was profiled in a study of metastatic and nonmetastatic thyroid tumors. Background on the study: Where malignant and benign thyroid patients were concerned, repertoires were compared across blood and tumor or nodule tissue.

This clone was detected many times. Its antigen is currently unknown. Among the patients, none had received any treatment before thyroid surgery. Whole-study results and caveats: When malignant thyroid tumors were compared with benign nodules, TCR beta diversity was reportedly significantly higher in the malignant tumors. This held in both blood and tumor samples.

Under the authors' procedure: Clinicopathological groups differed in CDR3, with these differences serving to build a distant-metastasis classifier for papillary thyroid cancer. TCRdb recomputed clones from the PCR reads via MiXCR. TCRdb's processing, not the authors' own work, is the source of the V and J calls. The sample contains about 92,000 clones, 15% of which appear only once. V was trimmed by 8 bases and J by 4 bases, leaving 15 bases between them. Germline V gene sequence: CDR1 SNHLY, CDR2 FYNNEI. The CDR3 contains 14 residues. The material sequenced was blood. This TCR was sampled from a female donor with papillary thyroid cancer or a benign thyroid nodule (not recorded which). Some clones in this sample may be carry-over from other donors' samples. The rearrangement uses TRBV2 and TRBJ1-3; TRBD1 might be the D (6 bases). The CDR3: CASAWGGEGNTIYF. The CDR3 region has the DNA TGTGCCAGCGCTTGGGGGGGCGAGGGAAACACCATATATTTT. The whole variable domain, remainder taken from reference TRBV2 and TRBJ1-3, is EPEVTQTPSHQVTQMGQEVILRCVPISNHLYFYWYRQILGQKVEFLVSFYNNEISEKSEIFDDQFSVERPDGSNFTLKIRSTKLEDSAMYFCASAWGGEGNTIYFGEGSWLTVV.